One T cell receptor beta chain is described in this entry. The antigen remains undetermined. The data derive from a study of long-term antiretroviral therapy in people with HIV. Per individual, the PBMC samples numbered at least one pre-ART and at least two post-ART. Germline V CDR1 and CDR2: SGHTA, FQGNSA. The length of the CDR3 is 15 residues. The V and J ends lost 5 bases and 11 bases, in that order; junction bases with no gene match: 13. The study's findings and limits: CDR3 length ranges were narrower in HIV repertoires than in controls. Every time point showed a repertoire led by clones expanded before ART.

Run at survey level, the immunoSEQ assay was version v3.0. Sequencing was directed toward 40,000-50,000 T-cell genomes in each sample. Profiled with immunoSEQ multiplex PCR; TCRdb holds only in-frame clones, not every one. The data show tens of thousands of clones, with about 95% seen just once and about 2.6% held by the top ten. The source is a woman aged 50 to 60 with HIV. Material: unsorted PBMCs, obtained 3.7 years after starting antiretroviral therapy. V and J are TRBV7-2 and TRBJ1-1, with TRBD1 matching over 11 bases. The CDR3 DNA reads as TGTGCCAGCAGCCCGAGGGAAAGGACAGGGGGCCGGGCTTTCTTT. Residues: CASSPRERTGGRAFF.